This T cell receptor beta chain was identified during a study of early T cells in non-severe SARS-CoV-2 infection (dated by TCRdb to the early 2020s). Study-level background: Because TCR sequencing relied on bulk RNA taken from unsorted whole blood, pairing of alpha and beta chains was not possible. The paper as a whole reports these results and caveats: VDJdb matching was skewed toward anti-spike CD8 responses, so virus-specific expansions were likely underestimated and private and CD4 specificities were missed.

This was a case-control study nested in a cohort of healthcare workers in London, UK, who had nasopharyngeal swab PCR tests and blood samples taken every week. Between 23 and 31 March 2020, the week of the UK lockdown, healthcare workers were enrolled and then followed up weekly for as long as 16 weeks. The junction shows trimming of 5 bases on V and 2 bases on J, and the gene matches do not reach 2 bases of it. CDR1 SGHTA and CDR2 FQGNSA were looked up in the germline V gene. The CDR3 holds 13 amino acids from the cysteine to the phenylalanine. Only CDR3 DNA remains: 39 bases, in frame from the first base. This clonotype was seen ten or more times. No antigen is known for it. No base qualities exist here, and no much larger clone lies one base off it. Preparation of the library involved 5' RACE. Instrument on record: NextSeq 500. To correct for sequencing error and PCR bias, the TCR library protocol tagged individual cDNA molecules with unique molecular identifiers. Both TCR alpha and beta chains were sequenced, and tight co-correlation was observed between alpha and beta sequence abundances in each sample. As for the authors' bioinformatics: Decombinator V4 was used to annotate TCR sequences for V gene, J gene and CDR3. Expanded TCRs were defined as changing significantly between any two time points under a Poisson model with p below 0.0001. Abundances of TCRs were expressed as counts per million after normalisation to the total number of TCRs sequenced in each sample. TRAV1-2 paired with TRAJ12, TRAJ20 or TRAJ33 defined MAIT TCRs, while TRAV10 paired with TRAJ18 defined iNKT TCRs. VDJdb, accessed 1 November 2021, was searched for CMV, EBV and SARS-CoV-2 annotated TCRs, with TCRs annotated for multiple antigens excluded. TCRdb redid the processing of the public reads, applying fastp at Q25 and MiXCR, and retained in-frame beta chains. Rows with a matching CDR3 protein are joined into one entry that keeps the most common DNA and genes. TCRdb's processing, not the authors' own work, is the source of the V and J calls. Recorded for this sample are approximately 39,000 distinct CDR3 sequences; around 6.5% of them occurred a single time. Under 30% of the sample is in the top ten clones.

The sequencing used whole blood, collected at baseline. The chain is encoded by TRBV7-2 joined to TRBJ2-7; 8 junctional bases match TRBD1. This clonotype was obtained from an adult who was a healthcare worker with PCR-confirmed SARS-CoV-2 infection or an uninfected control (not recorded which). The encoded CDR3 is CASSRDRTYEQYF. The nucleotide sequence reads TGTGCCAGCAGCCGGGACAGGACCTACGAGCAGTACTTC.